This TCR beta chain was identified during a study of human T cells and chemical hapten exposure. General study points: Expanded TCR counts at PT1 were positively correlated with the patch test score.

The time point denotes: pre-sensitization, week 0. Treatment described: therapeutic diphenylcyclopropenone sensitization with weekly scalp DPC. This clonotype came up many times. Its target is unknown. CDR3 length equals 14 residues. Trimming removed 10 bases from V and 0 bases from J, with 13 bases in between. MiXCR, run by TCRdb on the RACE reads, gives a single entry per CDR3 protein. The sample carries tens of thousands of distinct CDR3 sequences, around 10% recorded once. Sequences were derived from whole blood, sampled in connection with sensitization to the hapten diphenylcyclopropenone (DPC). The chain recombines TRBV12-3 or TRBV12-4 with TRBJ1-3; D gene uncertain. The sequence was obtained from a woman aged 40 to 55 with alopecia areata. Some clones in this sample may be carry-over from other donors' samples. CDR3 DNA sequence: TGTGCCACGTCCGGCCCGATCTCTGGAAACACCATATATTTT. This encodes CATSGPISGNTIYF.